These 31 T cell receptor beta chains were sequenced from one sample in a study of Graves' ophthalmopathy and Graves' hyperthyroidism. RNA transcripts were the template, and TCR beta CDR3 regions were amplified from them. HTBI primers primed a first-round RT-PCR, and a second-round multiplex PCR followed. TCRdb reprocessed the multiplex PCR reads with MiXCR, giving one entry per CDR3 protein. The sample has more than 1,000,000 distinct CDR3 sequences, 35% to 40% seen once; the top ten hold around 10%. Material: peripheral blood or thyroid tissue (not recorded which). These receptors all come from an adult man with Graves' hyperthyroidism.

The chain joins TRBV20-1 to TRBJ2-7; the D gene is possibly TRBD2 (5 bases). The CDR3 consists of 12 residues. In germline, CDR1 is DFQATT, CDR2 SNEGSKA (reference sequence). Trimming pared 5 bases from V and 3 bases from J, leaving 11 bases between. CDR3 region: CSADQEVYEQYF. The CDR3 region has the DNA TGCAGTGCTGACCAGGAGGTCTACGAGCAGTACTTC.

Points on this clonotype: Since a much larger clone is just one base distant, this may be a read error. The CDR3 region is CSARGGIGNSYEQYF. For the CDR3, the DNA is TGCAGTGCTAGAGGGGGGATAGGGAACTCCTACGAGCAGTACTTC. The chain recombines TRBV20-1 with TRBJ2-7; the D gene could be TRBD1 or TRBD2 (5 bases each). The CDR3 covers 15 residues. Germline V gene data show CDR1 as DFQATT and CDR2 as SNEGSKA (reference sequence). V was trimmed by 1 base and J by 0 bases, leaving 13 bases between them.

This chain links TRBV20-1 with TRBJ2-2; TRBD2 is a possible D gene (6 bases). The germline CDR1 and CDR2 sequences are DFQATT and SNEGSKA (reference sequence). The CDR3 extends over 13 amino acids. The V end was cut by 6 bases, the J end by 5 bases, with 13 bases between. The CDR3: CSASGTQTGELFF. CDR3 DNA sequence: TGCAGTGCATCTGGGACTCAGACCGGGGAGCTGTTTTTT.

The chain combines TRBV5-4 with TRBJ1-3; 7 bases line up with TRBD1. Germline loops: CDR1 SGHNT, CDR2 YYREEE (reference sequence). Losses at the gene ends were 3 bases for V and 4 bases for J; bases not matched to a gene: 4. This CDR3 has 14 amino acids. In DNA form, the CDR3 reads TGTGCCAGCAGCTCACAGGGGAAAGGAAACACCATATATTTT. This codes for CASSSQGKGNTIYF. The entire variable domain, with the rest obtained from reference TRBV5-4 and TRBJ1-3, is as follows: ETGVTQSPTHLIKTRGQQVTLRCSSQSGHNTVSWYQQALGQGPQFIFQYYREEENGRGNFPPRFSGLQFPNYSSELNVNALELDDSALYLCASSSQGKGNTIYFGEGSWLTVV.

This clonotype was detected a few times. The chain combines TRBV24-1 with TRBJ2-7; either TRBD1 or TRBD2 may supply D (6 bases each). Germline CDR1 and CDR2: KGHDR and SFDVKD. The germline V and J ends were trimmed by 9 bases and 5 bases, with 10 bases remaining between them. This CDR3 has 11 amino acids. The CDR3 spells CATARGDEQYF. The CDR3 nucleotides read TGTGCCACCGCAAGGGGGGACGAGCAGTACTTC.

This chain uses TRBV5-6 with TRBJ2-2, with 8 bases that match TRBD2. Trimming at V came to 4 bases and at J to 5 bases, leaving 10 bases not matched to a gene. Germline-derived CDR1 and CDR2 are SGHDT and YYEEEE. The CDR3 covers 16 residues. In nucleotides, the CDR3 is TGTGCCAGCAGCCTGCTAACTAGCGGTGGGACCGGGGAGCTGTTTTTT. It is translated as CASSLLTSGGTGELFF.

The V call is TRBV5-1, the J call TRBJ2-7; D is perhaps TRBD2 (6 bases). V lost 3 bases and J lost 5, with 15 bases in between. The CDR3 is 14 residues long. The germline V gene encodes CDR1 SGHRS and CDR2 YFSETQ. CDR3 nucleotides: TGCGCCAGCAGCTCCGGCGGGGTAGCCGACGAGCAGTACTTC. It codes for CASSSGGVADEQYF.

Points on this clonotype: A much more abundant neighbour one base away suggests this may be a read error. This rearrangement joins TRBV6-6 to TRBJ1-1; 10 bases map to TRBD1. CDR1 is MNHNY and CDR2 is SVGAGI in the germline V gene (reference sequence). The CDR3 runs 13 residues. After removal of 10 bases from V and 6 bases from J, the junction contained 8 bases not matched to a gene. CDR3 region: CATGTGDVSEAFF. The DNA of the CDR3 is TGTGCCACCGGGACAGGGGACGTTTCTGAAGCTTTCTTT.

With regard to this clonotype: One end of the junction fails to match germline, which may point to a read error. The CDR3 DNA reads TGTGCCAGCAGCTCGGGACAGGCCGTCGAGCAGTACTTC. Its protein is CASSSGQAVEQYF. This chain joins TRBV15 and TRBJ2-7; 8 bases line up with TRBD1. This CDR3 is built from 13 residues. CDR1 and CDR2 from the germline V gene are LNHNV and YYDKDF (reference sequence).

As concerns this clonotype: The CDR3 does not close with the conserved phenylalanine or tryptophan, likely indicating a read error. The chain employs TRBV4-3 and TRBJ1-1; TRBD1 might be the D (5 bases). This CDR3 comprises 15 residues. Per germline, CDR1 LGHNA and CDR2 YSLEER. V lost 6 bases, J lost 1 base, and 15 bases lay in between. The CDR3 spells CASRRGGEKNTEAFL. The CDR3 bases are TGCGCCAGCAGACGGGGGGGGGAGAAGAACACTGAAGCTTTCCTT.

On this clonotype itself: A junction end diverges from the germline sequence, so it may reflect a read error. The chain recombines TRBV29-1 with TRBJ1-2; 8 bases are shared with TRBD1. The CDR3 totals 13 residues. Germline CDR1 reads SQVTM; CDR2 reads ANQGSEA. CDR3 protein: CNVVAGGNSGYTF. In nucleotides, the CDR3 is TGCAACGTTGTAGCAGGGGGCAACTCTGGCTACACCTTC.

As regards this clonotype: It may be a read error: a sequence one base away is much more abundant. The chain has TRBV11-2 and TRBJ2-5; D ambiguous. Germline CDR1 SGHAT, CDR2 FQNNGV. The CDR3 contains 13 residues. CDR3 nucleotides: TGTGCCAGCAGCTTAGCACAAGAAGAGGCCCAGTACTTC. Residues: CASSLAQEEAQYF.

In its sample, this clonotype was seen many times. The chain joins TRBV5-1 to TRBJ1-1; no reliable D call. The CDR3 has 16 residues. V was clipped by 4 bases and J by 1 base, with 17 bases between them. Germline CDR1 and CDR2: SGHRS and YFSETQ. The CDR3 bases are TGCGCCAGCAGCCCAGAGAGGAGAGGGCCGAACACTGAAGCTTTCTTT. Amino acids: CASSPERRGPNTEAFF.

The chain links TRBV20-1 to TRBJ2-7; 10 nucleotides line up with TRBD2. The J segment lost 5 bases and the V segment lost 3 bases, leaving 4 bases of the junction unmatched. The CDR3 sequence is 13 residues long. Per the germline V gene, CDR1 is DFQATT and CDR2 is SNEGSKA (reference sequence). This CDR3 is CSASGLAAHEQYF. CDR3 sequence (DNA): TGCAGTGCTAGCGGACTAGCGGCCCACGAGCAGTACTTC.

This sequence joins TRBV7-9 and TRBJ1-1; D gene uncertain. The CDR3 contains 12 residues. Trimming left V 10 bases short and J 4 bases short, with 13 bases between. Germline CDR1 reads SEHNR; CDR2 reads FQNEAQ (reference sequence). CDR3 bases: TGTGCCACTTACCCAGAGGGCACTGAAGCTTTCTTT. Its protein is CATYPEGTEAFF.

The chain links TRBV12-3 or TRBV12-4 to TRBJ1-5, with D maybe TRBD1 (5 bases). The V end was cut by 3 bases, the J end by 4 bases, with 13 bases between. The CDR3 contains 15 residues. The CDR3 region has the DNA TGTGCCAGCAGTTTTTCGAGGGACGGGAATCAGCCCCAGCATTTT. Protein product: CASSFSRDGNQPQHF.

This chain joins TRBV4-1 and TRBJ2-7; tentatively, D is TRBD1 (5 bases). The ends were cut back, 1 base at V and 4 bases at J, with 8 bases in the middle. Germline V CDR1 and CDR2: MGHRA, YSYEKL. CDR3 length: 13 residues. This chain's CDR3 is CASSQGTMYEQYF. In DNA form, the CDR3 reads TGCGCCAGCAGCCAAGGGACAATGTACGAGCAGTACTTC.

This clonotype was counted ten times or more. The chain links TRBV10-3 to TRBJ1-1; D is ambiguous. The CDR3 extends over 13 amino acids. Germline CDR1 reads ENHRY; CDR2 reads SYGVKD. The V and J ends lost 2 bases and 5 bases respectively, with 9 bases between them. For the CDR3, the DNA is TGTGCCATCAGTGAGCCCCGAGGGACTGAAGCTTTCTTT. Protein sequence: CAISEPRGTEAFF.

The chain is built from TRBV10-3 and TRBJ2-5, with D maybe TRBD1 (5 bases). The CDR3 totals 11 residues. CDR1 is ENHRY, CDR2 SYGVKD, per germline. V gave up 11 bases and J gave up 2 bases, with 9 bases separating them. The CDR3 here is CAGAPQETQYF. For the CDR3, the DNA is TGTGCCGGGGCTCCGCAAGAGACCCAGTACTTC.

V is TRBV5-1 and J is TRBJ1-1; possibly TRBD1 for D (6 bases). There are 16 residues in the CDR3. V lost 3 bases, J lost 1 base, and 16 bases lay in between. CDR1 is SGHRS, CDR2 YFSETQ, per germline. CDR3 in DNA: TGCGCCAGCAGCTCCCCCCCTCACAGGGCGAACACTGAAGCTTTCTTT. This gives the protein CASSSPPHRANTEAFF.

The sample holds a few counts of this clonotype. The chain recombines TRBV11-1 with TRBJ1-1; D is unresolved. The CDR3 runs 13 residues. The germline V gene has CDR1 SGHAT and CDR2 FQDESV (reference sequence). V lost 9 bases and J lost 2, with 13 bases in between. The CDR3: CASLSTPNTEAFF. The CDR3 DNA reads as TGTGCCAGTTTGTCAACCCCTAACACTGAAGCTTTCTTT.

This clonotype appeared many times. V is TRBV7-3 and J is TRBJ2-1, with 14 bases matching TRBD2. The germline V gene has CDR1 SGHTA and CDR2 FQGTGA. The CDR3 is 18 amino acids. J was trimmed by 6 bases and V by 5 bases; bases with no gene match: 12. The DNA of the CDR3 is TGTGCCAGCAGCCCGACTAGCGGGAGGGTTATAGGTAGCAATGAGCAGTTCTTC. This encodes CASSPTSGRVIGSNEQFF.

The V call is TRBV12-3 or TRBV12-4, the J call TRBJ1-5; D possibly corresponds to TRBD1 (5 bases). CDR3 length: 14 residues. V shed 2 bases and J shed 7 bases, with 12 bases lying between them. The CDR3 is CASSLFQGQQPQHF. The CDR3 nucleotides read TGTGCCAGCAGTTTATTTCAGGGTCAACAGCCCCAGCATTTT.

The table lists this clonotype with a few counts. This chain joins TRBV7-2 and TRBJ1-4, with 11 bases identical to TRBD1. The CDR3 sequence is 16 residues long. Germline CDR1 and CDR2: SGHTA and FQGNSA. The junction had 14 bases not matched to a gene; V was cut back by 6 bases and J by 11 bases. DNA of the CDR3: TGTGCCAGCAGTGGGAGTGTAGGACAGGGGGCTGTTAAACTGTTTTTT. Amino acid sequence: CASSGSVGQGAVKLFF.

V and J are TRBV7-9 and TRBJ1-1; possibly TRBD1 for D (5 bases). V was pared by 0 bases and J by 1 base, with 15 bases between. CDR1 SEHNR and CDR2 FQNEAQ come from the germline V gene (reference sequence). CDR3 length: 17 residues. Written as DNA, the CDR3 is TGTGCCAGCAGCTTAGCGCGGACGGGGGGTAGGAACACTGAAGCTTTCTTT. Protein sequence: CASSLARTGGRNTEAFF.

The CDR3 loop is CASSSAGRQDEQYF. The CDR3 coding sequence is TGTGCCAGCAGTTCGGCAGGGAGGCAGGACGAGCAGTACTTC. The J gene is TRBJ2-7, the V gene TRBV6-2 or TRBV6-3, with a tentative D call TRBD2 (6 bases). The CDR3 extends over 14 amino acids. From germline, CDR1 is MNHEY and CDR2 SVGEGT. V dropped 4 bases and J dropped 5 bases, with 15 bases sitting between them.

The chain recombines TRBV12-3 or TRBV12-4 with TRBJ2-7; 8 bases match TRBD2. The CDR3 loop spans 15 amino acids. V gave up 3 bases and J gave up 0 bases; unmatched junction bases: 4. DNA of the CDR3: TGTGCCAGCAGTTTCGAGCGGGGGAGCTCCTACGAGCAGTACTTC. This codes for CASSFERGSSYEQYF.

This sequence joins TRBV10-3 and TRBJ1-1; possibly TRBD1 for D (5 bases). V was cut by 2 bases and J by 11 bases, with 12 bases left in between. Germline CDR1 reads ENHRY; CDR2 reads SYGVKD. This CDR3 has 12 amino acids. CDR3 residues: CAISENGGSAFF. As DNA, the CDR3 is TGTGCCATCAGTGAGAATGGGGGAAGCGCTTTCTTT.

This clonotype was detected a few times. The rearrangement joins TRBV7-8 to TRBJ1-4; D may be TRBD1 (6 bases). V was pared by 5 bases and J by 3 bases, with 16 bases between. The germline CDR1 and CDR2 sequences are SGHVS and FQNEAQ. The CDR3 sequence is 16 residues long. The CDR3 is CASSQDPQGSNEKLFF. Here the CDR3 DNA reads TGTGCCAGCAGCCAAGATCCGCAGGGGTCTAATGAAAAACTGTTTTTT.

This clonotype was found many times. V gene TRBV5-5 combines with J gene TRBJ1-2, with D unclear. The CDR3 has 12 residues. Germline CDR1 and CDR2: SGHKS and YYEKEE (reference sequence). Trimming removed 0 bases from V and 8 bases from J, with 8 bases in between. DNA for the CDR3: TGTGCCAGCAGCTTGGACCCTCGGGGCTACACCTTC. Translation gives CASSLDPRGYTF.

Worth noting for this clonotype: With a much larger clone just one base away, this may be a read error. The J gene is TRBJ2-7, the V gene TRBV24-1; D is uncertain. The CDR3 consists of 15 residues. V was pared by 6 bases and J by 2 bases, with 16 bases between. The germline V gene has CDR1 KGHDR and CDR2 SFDVKD. This chain's CDR3 is CATSHTLMVAYEQYF. In DNA, the CDR3 is TGTGCCACCAGTCATACGTTGATGGTTGCCTACGAGCAGTACTTC.